The rows below give T cell receptor beta chains drawn from one sample of a study of TIL therapy for anti-PD-1-resistant metastatic lung cancer. Using immunoSEQ multiplex PCR, the repertoire was profiled, and TCRdb retains in-frame clones only, with some absent. The sample contains some 2,400 clones, less than 75% of which appear only once. The sample in question was tumor tissue, obtained at baseline. The source of these receptors is a person between 30 and 79 years old with non-small cell lung cancer. Some clones in this sample may be carry-over from other donors' samples. CDR3s include the opening cysteine and the closing phenylalanine or tryptophan.

cdr3_aa: CASSSLTGGGNQPQHF
v_call: TRBV28

cdr3_aa: CASSQDLTGNQPQHF
v_call: TRBV4-2

cdr3_aa: CASSQDVGQGSGANVLTF
v_call: TRBV4-3

cdr3_aa: CASSPGTSTDTQYF
v_call: TRBV28

cdr3_aa: CASSALGGRAPMKTQYF
v_call: TRBV27

cdr3_aa: CASSSYEQFF
v_call: TRBV7-9

cdr3_aa: CASSGAGGRGTDTQYF
v_call: TRBV9

cdr3_aa: CASSLTSGAEAFF
v_call: TRBV6-5

cdr3_aa: CASSPRTAGLGLFF
v_call: TRBV27

cdr3_aa: CASSTGQGVIYGYTF
v_call: TRBV2

cdr3_aa: CAINPDNTGELFF
v_call: TRBV10-3

cdr3_aa: CASSPPDPYGYTF
v_call: TRBV5-1

cdr3_aa: CASSEGVRRGTDTQYF
v_call: TRBV2

cdr3_aa: CASSLRVLAGGFTDTQYF
v_call: TRBV27

cdr3_aa: CASSPQGGSYGYTF
v_call: TRBV7-9

cdr3_aa: CSFKLAGRTDTQYF
v_call: TRBV29-1

cdr3_aa: CASSVTGTTEAFF
v_call: TRBV5-1

cdr3_aa: CAELVHAFF
v_call: TRBV6-5

cdr3_aa: CASSLIGGYQPQHF
v_call: TRBV28

cdr3_aa: CASSQSPGYNEQFF
v_call: TRBV6-5

cdr3_aa: CASSLFERAPGELFF
v_call: TRBV7-2

cdr3_aa: CASSQEGARGETQYF
v_call: TRBV4-3

cdr3_aa: CASSLGDYTDTQYF
v_call: TRBV5-1

cdr3_aa: CASSRTGGLVDGYTF
v_call: TRBV7-3

cdr3_aa: CASSLVSLADPYEQFF
v_call: TRBV5-6

cdr3_aa: CASSPGTAGYGYTF
v_call: TRBV5-1

cdr3_aa: CASSPFGPNTDTQYF
v_call: TRBV7-6

cdr3_aa: CATLKAGALTYEQYF
v_call: TRBV10-3

cdr3_aa: CASSRTGGTYEQYF
v_call: TRBV28

cdr3_aa: CASSFLAGAINTGELFF
v_call: TRBV5-6

cdr3_aa: CASRADSMNTEAFF
v_call: TRBV25-1

cdr3_aa: CASSLMDQNVYGYTF
v_call: TRBV5-5

cdr3_aa: CAWSPRDRQPEGAFF
v_call: TRBV30

cdr3_aa: CASSFESGTMNQPQHF
v_call: TRBV5-5

cdr3_aa: CASSQVAGGNTEAFF
v_call: TRBV14

cdr3_aa: CASSLGGTVTEAFF
v_call: TRBV11-3

cdr3_aa: CASSLYSGGDTGELFF
v_call: TRBV11-2

cdr3_aa: CASSKAGLSGDIQYF
v_call: TRBV27

cdr3_aa: CASMRTGANTGELFF
v_call: TRBV5-5

cdr3_aa: CASSLEMNTEAFF
v_call: TRBV7-8

cdr3_aa: CASSLGTARETQYF
v_call: TRBV7-6

cdr3_aa: CASSLGLPLQGPGYTF
v_call: TRBV11-2